This TCR beta chain was captured in a study of T cells in localized non-small cell lung cancer. Looked up from germline, CDR1 is SGHAT and CDR2 is FQDESV (reference sequence). The CDR3 loop spans 14 amino acids. After removal of 4 bases from V and 9 bases from J, the junction contained 6 bases not matched to a gene. Clones were sequenced by immunoSEQ multiplex PCR, and TCRdb holds only the in-frame ones, with some missing. The repertoire holds more than 8,000 clones, with roughly 89% as singletons. This sequence originates from a female donor at least 60 years old with stage II squamous cell lung carcinoma. The rearrangement uses TRBV11-1 and TRBJ2-1; 10 bases are a match to TRBD1. The source was peripheral blood, collected before any cancer treatment. CDR3 in DNA: TGTGCCAGCAGCTCACGGGACAGGGGCTCTGAGCAGTTCTTC. Encoded protein: CASSSRDRGSEQFF.